This T cell receptor (beta chain) came from a study of blood T cell repertoires in COVID-19. Overall study context: The United States, Italy and Spain were the sources of the acute and convalescent COVID-19 samples. Nucleic acid was either cDNA or gDNA, and it came from T cells, B-cell-depleted T cells, or PBMCs.

Repertoires were generated with immunoSEQ multiplex PCR, while TCRdb's copy carries only in-frame clones and drops some. The sample consists of about 78,000 clones, around nine tenths of them appearing once. Germline V gene lookup returns CDR1 LGHDT and CDR2 YNNKEL (reference sequence). V lost 4 bases, J lost 6 bases, and 13 bases lay in between. The CDR3 totals 14 residues. This receptor was identified in a man aged 50 to 59 with active or convalescent COVID-19. The material sequenced was peripheral blood. The chain combines TRBV3-1 (or the pseudogene TRBV3-2) with TRBJ2-1; D remains unclear. The CDR3 DNA is TGTGCCAGCAGCCCCGCCGTAACAGTCAATGAGCAGTTCTTC. Amino acids: CASSPAVTVNEQFF.